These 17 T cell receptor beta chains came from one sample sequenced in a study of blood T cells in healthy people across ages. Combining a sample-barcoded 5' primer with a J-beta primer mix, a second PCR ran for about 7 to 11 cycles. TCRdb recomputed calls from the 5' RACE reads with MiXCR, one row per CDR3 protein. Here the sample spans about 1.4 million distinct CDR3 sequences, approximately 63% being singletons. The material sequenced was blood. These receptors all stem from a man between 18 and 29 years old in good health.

CDR3 sequence (DNA): TGTGCCACGGAGGGCCCAGCCCGCGAGCAGTACTTC. This translates into CATEGPAREQYF. The genes are TRBV27 and TRBJ2-5; possibly TRBD2 for D (6 bases). The J call is uncertain, as TRBJ2-7 better fits the DNA end. This CDR3 comprises 12 residues. The germline V gene encodes CDR1 MNHEY and CDR2 SMNVEV (reference sequence).

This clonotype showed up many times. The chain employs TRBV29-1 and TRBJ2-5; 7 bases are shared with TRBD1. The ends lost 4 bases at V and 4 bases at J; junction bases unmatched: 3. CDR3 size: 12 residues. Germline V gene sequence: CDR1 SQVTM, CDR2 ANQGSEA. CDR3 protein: CSVVDRVETQYF. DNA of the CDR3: TGCAGCGTTGTCGACAGGGTAGAGACCCAGTACTTC.

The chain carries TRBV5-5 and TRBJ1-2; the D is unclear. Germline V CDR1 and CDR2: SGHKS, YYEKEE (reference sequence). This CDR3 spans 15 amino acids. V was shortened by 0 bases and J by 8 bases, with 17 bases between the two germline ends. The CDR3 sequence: CASSLDPNPPGGYTF. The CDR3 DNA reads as TGTGCCAGCAGCTTGGATCCCAACCCCCCGGGAGGCTACACCTTC.

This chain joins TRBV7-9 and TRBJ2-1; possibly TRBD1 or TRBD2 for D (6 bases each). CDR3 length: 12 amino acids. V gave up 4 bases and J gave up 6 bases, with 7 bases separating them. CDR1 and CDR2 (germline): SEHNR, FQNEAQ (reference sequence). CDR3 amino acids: CASSWGANEQFF. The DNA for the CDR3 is TGTGCCAGCAGCTGGGGGGCCAATGAGCAGTTCTTC.

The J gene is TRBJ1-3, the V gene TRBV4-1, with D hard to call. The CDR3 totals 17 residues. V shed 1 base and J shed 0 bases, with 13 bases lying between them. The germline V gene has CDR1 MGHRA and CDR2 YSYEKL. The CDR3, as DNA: TGCGCCAGCAGCCAAGGGTTTGCCTGGAGCTCTGGAAACACCATATATTTT. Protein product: CASSQGFAWSSGNTIYF.

The CDR3 spells CASSLVGLETQYF. The CDR3, as DNA: TGTGCCAGCAGCTTAGTTGGATTGGAGACCCAGTACTTC. The chain uses TRBV7-2 and TRBJ2-5; D remains ambiguous. The CDR3 has 13 amino acids. Deletions cut 1 base from V and 5 bases from J, with 8 bases between. Looked up from germline, CDR1 is SGHTA and CDR2 is FQGNSA. The full variable domain, in which reference TRBV7-2 and TRBJ2-5 provide the parts outside the CDR3, is GAGVSQSPSNKVTEKGKDVELRCDPISGHTALYWYRQSLGQGLEFLIYFQGNSAPDKSGLPSDRFSAERTGGSVSTLTIQRTQQEDSAVYLCASSLVGLETQYFGPGTRLLVL.

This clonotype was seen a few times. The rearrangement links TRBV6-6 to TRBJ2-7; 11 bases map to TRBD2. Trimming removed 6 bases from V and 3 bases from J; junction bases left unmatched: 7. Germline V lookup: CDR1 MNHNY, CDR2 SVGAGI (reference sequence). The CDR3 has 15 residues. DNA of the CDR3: TGTGCCAGCAGAGCACTAGCGGGAGAAGTCTACGAGCAGTACTTC. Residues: CASRALAGEVYEQYF.

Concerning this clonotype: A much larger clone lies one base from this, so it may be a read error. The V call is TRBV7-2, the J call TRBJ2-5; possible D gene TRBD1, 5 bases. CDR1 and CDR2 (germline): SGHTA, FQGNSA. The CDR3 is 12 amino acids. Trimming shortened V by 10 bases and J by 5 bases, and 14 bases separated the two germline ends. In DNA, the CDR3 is TGTGCCAACAGGTCCTGGTCGGAGACCCAGTACTTC. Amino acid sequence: CANRSWSETQYF.

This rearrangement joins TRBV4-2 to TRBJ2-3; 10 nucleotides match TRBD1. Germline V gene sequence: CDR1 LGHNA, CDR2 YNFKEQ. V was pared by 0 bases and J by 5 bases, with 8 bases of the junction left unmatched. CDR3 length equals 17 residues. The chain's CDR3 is CASSQEPPGQGRDTQYF. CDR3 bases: TGTGCCAGCAGCCAAGAGCCCCCGGGACAGGGGAGAGATACGCAGTATTTT.

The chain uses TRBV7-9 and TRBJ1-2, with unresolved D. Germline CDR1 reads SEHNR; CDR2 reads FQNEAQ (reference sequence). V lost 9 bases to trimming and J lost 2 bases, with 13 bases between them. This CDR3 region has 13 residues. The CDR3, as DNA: TGTGCCAGTGGGGATCCAGGCAACTATGGCTACACCTTC. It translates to CASGDPGNYGYTF.

CDR3 DNA sequence: TGCAGTGCTAGACCCGCGGTTTCGACTGGGTACGAGCAGTACTTC. Its translation is CSARPAVSTGYEQYF. The chain couples TRBV20-1 to TRBJ2-7; D is ambiguous. V gave up 2 bases and J gave up 4 bases, with 18 bases separating them. In germline, CDR1 is DFQATT, CDR2 SNEGSKA (reference sequence). This CDR3 is 15 amino acids long.

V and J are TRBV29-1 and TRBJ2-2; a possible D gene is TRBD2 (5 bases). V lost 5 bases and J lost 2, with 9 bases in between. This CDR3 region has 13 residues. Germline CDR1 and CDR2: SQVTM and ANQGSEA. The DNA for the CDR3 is TGCAGCGTTCGGGATTTTAACACCGGGGAGCTGTTTTTT. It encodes CSVRDFNTGELFF.

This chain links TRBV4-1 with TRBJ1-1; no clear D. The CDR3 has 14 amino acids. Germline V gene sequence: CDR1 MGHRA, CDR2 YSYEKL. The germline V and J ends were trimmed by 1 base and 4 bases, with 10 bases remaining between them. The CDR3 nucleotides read TGCGCCAGCAGCCAAGGTCCCTCGGGCACTGAAGCTTTCTTT. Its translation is CASSQGPSGTEAFF.

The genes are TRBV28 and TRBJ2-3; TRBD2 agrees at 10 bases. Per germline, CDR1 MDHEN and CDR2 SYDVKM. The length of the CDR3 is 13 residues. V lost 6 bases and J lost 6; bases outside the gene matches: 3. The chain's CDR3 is CASRLAGQDTQYF. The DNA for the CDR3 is TGTGCCAGCAGACTAGCGGGGCAGGATACGCAGTATTTT.

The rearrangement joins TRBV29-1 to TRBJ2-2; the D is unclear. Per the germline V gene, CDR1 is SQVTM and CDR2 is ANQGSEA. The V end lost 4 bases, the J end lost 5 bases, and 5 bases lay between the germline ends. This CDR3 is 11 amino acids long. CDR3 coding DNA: TGCAGCGTTGTCCAGACCGGGGAGCTGTTTTTT. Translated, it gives CSVVQTGELFF.

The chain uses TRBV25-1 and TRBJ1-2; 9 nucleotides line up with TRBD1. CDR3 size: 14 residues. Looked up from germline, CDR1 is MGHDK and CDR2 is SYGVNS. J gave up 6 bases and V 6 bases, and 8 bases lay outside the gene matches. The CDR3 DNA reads TGTGCCAGCAGGGGGACAGGGTCCTTTGATGGCTACACCTTC. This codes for CASRGTGSFDGYTF.

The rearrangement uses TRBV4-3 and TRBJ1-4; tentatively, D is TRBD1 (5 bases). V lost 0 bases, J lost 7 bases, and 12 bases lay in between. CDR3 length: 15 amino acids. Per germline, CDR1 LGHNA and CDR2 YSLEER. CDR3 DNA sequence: TGCGCCAGCAGCCAAGATTTTGGGGCTTTTGAAAAACTGTTTTTT. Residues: CASSQDFGAFEKLFF.